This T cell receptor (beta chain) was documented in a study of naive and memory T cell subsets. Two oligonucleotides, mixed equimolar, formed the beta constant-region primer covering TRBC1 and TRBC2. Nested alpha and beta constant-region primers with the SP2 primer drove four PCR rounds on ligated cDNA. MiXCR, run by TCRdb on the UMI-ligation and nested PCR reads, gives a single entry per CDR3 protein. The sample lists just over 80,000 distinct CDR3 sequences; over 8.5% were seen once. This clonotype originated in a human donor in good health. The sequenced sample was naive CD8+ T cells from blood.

CDR3 loop: CSVEGEKLFF. CDR3 DNA sequence: TGCAGCGTTGAGGGTGAAAAACTGTTTTTT. The gene calls are TRBV29-1 and TRBJ1-4; D unclear. The V gene's germline CDR1 is SQVTM and CDR2 ANQGSEA. Between the trimmed V and J ends, which lost 3 bases and 7 bases, there was a span of 3 bases. This CDR3 spans 10 amino acids.